What follows is one TCR beta chain and its context. No antigen is known for it. This record belongs to a study of T-cell memory formation after mild COVID-19. Study outcomes and limitations: Unconfirmed was the SARS-CoV-2 specificity of second-wave clones that peaked on day 37. Within pre-infection memory, some responding clones were found, suggesting cross-reactive memory joined. For contracting clones, CD4+ ones sat mainly in CM and EM, CD8+ in EMRA.

Using constant-segment primers, 5'RACE produced TCR alpha and TCR beta cDNA libraries carrying sample barcodes and UMIs. TCRdb recomputed calls from the 5' RACE reads with MiXCR, one row per CDR3 protein. The table shows approximately 210,000 distinct CDR3 sequences, with more than 9% occurring only once. The germline V gene encodes CDR1 SNHLY and CDR2 FYNNEI. CDR3 length equals 13 residues. V was clipped by 4 bases and J by 1 base, with 7 bases between them. V is TRBV2 and J is TRBJ1-1, with D uncertain. This receptor was identified in a man aged 18 to 29 who had mild COVID-19 (a few samples of this study predate the infection). Cell type and time point are not known. The sequenced sample consisted of PBMCs or a T cell subset sorted from them (not recorded which). The CDR3 loop is CASSALPNTEAFF. CDR3 sequence (DNA): TGTGCCAGCAGTGCTCTCCCGAACACTGAAGCTTTCTTT.